This T cell receptor beta chain came from a study of cytomegalovirus exposure and HLA in healthy donors. Germline V lookup: CDR1 MNHEY, CDR2 SVGAGI. Germline trimming cut 5 bases from V and 2 bases from J; bases unmatched to any gene: 4. CDR3 length: 14 amino acids. This clone was observed a handful of times. Its matching antigen is unknown. Study findings and constraints: TCR beta sequences reportedly predicted the HLA-A and HLA-B alleles of most subjects accurately. Researchers reported in a later analysis that a missense DCLRE1C variant was tied to TCR beta V- and J-gene trimming. Common viral pathogens were later found to be apparently linked to several of the most significant clusters.

PCR employed 60 Vbeta and 13 Jbeta primers. The protocol was immunoSEQ multiplex PCR, while the TCRdb copy is restricted to in-frame clones and leaves out a portion. The sample contains fewer than 55,000 clones, roughly 72% of which appear only once. Sequenced sample: PBMCs. This receptor was obtained from a woman in her forties or fifties in good health and CMV-seropositive. The chain links TRBV6-5 to TRBJ1-2; 8 bases align to TRBD1. The CDR3 spells CASSVRQGNYGYTF. CDR3 bases: TGTGCCAGCAGTGTCAGACAGGGGAACTATGGCTACACCTTC.